These 18 T cell receptor beta chains were sequenced from one sample in a study of T cell clonality in common variable immunodeficiency. Study-wide points: Reportedly, TCR beta sequences from common variable immunodeficiency showed fewer deletions and N-nucleotide insertions.

Sequenced by immunoSEQ multiplex PCR; TCRdb stores in-frame clones only, minus some. This sample's clone table lists about 15,000 clones. These receptors have no known antigen. Sequencing input: peripheral blood mononuclear cells. These receptors originate from a human donor with common variable immunodeficiency.

Notes on this clone: Read coverage stops 3 residues before the CDR3 terminus; the germline J gene supplies the remainder. This chain connects TRBV20-1 to TRBJ1-5, with 8 bases that match TRBD1. CDR1 DFQATT and CDR2 SNEGSKA come from the germline V gene (reference sequence). This CDR3 region has 17 residues. V lost 6 bases, J lost 0 bases, and 13 bases stayed unmatched. CDR3 loop: CSASGRDRTLSNQPQHF. CDR3 bases read: TGCAGTGCGTCGGGGAGGGACAGGACACTTAGCAATCAGCCC.

Comments on this clone: The read terminates 3 residues before the CDR3 end, so the remaining end is supplied by the germline J gene. The chain uses TRBV29-1 and TRBJ2-7; D is uncertain. The CDR3 is made up of 13 amino acids. V was clipped by 7 bases and J by 0 bases, with 13 bases between them. Germline-derived CDR1 and CDR2 are SQVTM and ANQGSEA. The CDR3 loop is CSAEAQDSYEQYF. The sequenced CDR3 bases are TGCAGCGCTGAGGCGCAGGACTCCTACGAG.

About this clone: The read finishes 3 residues shy of the CDR3 end, and the germline J gene is used to complete it. The chain carries TRBV28 and TRBJ1-2; TRBD1 matches 9 bases. Trimming at V came to 6 bases and at J to 7 bases, leaving 9 bases not matched to a gene. CDR3 size: 14 residues. CDR1 and CDR2 from the germline V gene are MDHEN and SYDVKM. The part of the CDR3 DNA that was read is TGTGCCAGCAGAGCAACAGGGGGCATTTTTGGC. It encodes CASRATGGIFG. The CDR3 as a whole reads CASRATGGIFGYTF.

On this clone itself: The read terminates 3 residues before the CDR3 end, so the remaining end is supplied by the germline J gene. The chain employs TRBV7-8 and TRBJ1-1; possibly TRBD1 for D (6 bases). Germline CDR1 is SGHVS and CDR2 is FQNEAQ. The V end lost 2 bases, the J end lost 1 base, and 11 bases lay between the germline ends. The CDR3 spans 15 residues. The CDR3 DNA, read in part, is TGTGCCAGCAGCTTATCCCTGACAGGGAACACTGAA. Amino acid sequence: CASSLSLTGNTE. The whole CDR3 protein is CASSLSLTGNTEAFF.

Worth noting for this clone: The read falls 3 residues short of the CDR3 end, and the missing part is taken from the germline J gene. The genes are TRBV5-1 and TRBJ1-1; D call uncertain. Looked up from germline, CDR1 is SGHRS and CDR2 is YFSETQ. V was trimmed by 3 bases and J by 2 bases, leaving 11 bases between them. The CDR3 extends over 14 amino acids. The sequenced part of the CDR3 DNA is TGCGCCAGCAGCTCTCAGAGGGCTAACACTGAA. Protein product: CASSSQRANTE. The complete CDR3 sequence is CASSSQRANTEAFF. Supplemented by reference TRBV5-1 and TRBJ1-1, the full variable domain reads KAGVTQTPRYLIKTRGQQVTLSCSPISGHRSVSWYQQTPGQGLQFLFEYFSETQRNKGNFPGRFSGRQFSNSRSEMNVSTLELGDSALYLCASSSQRANTEAFFGQGTRLTVV.

The CDR3 DNA, read in part, is TGTGCCAGCAAAGGGACAGGGTACGAGACC. Protein product: CASKGTGYET. The CDR3 as a whole reads CASKGTGYETQYF. V usage is TRBV2 and J usage is TRBJ2-5, with 9 bases fitting TRBD1. The CDR3 end lies 3 residues beyond the end of the read and is filled in from the germline J gene. V was pared by 7 bases and J by 5 bases, with 5 bases of the junction left unmatched. This CDR3 comprises 13 residues. In germline, CDR1 is SNHLY, CDR2 FYNNEI.

The CDR3 bases that were read are TGTGCCAGTAGTATTCAATCCAGTACCGATTCACCC. This sequence encodes CASSIQSSTDSP. In full, the CDR3 is CASSIQSSTDSPLHF. V and J are TRBV19 and TRBJ1-6; unclear D gene. The CDR3 extends 3 residues past the end of the read, so its final part is completed from the germline J gene. Germline CDR1 and CDR2: LNHDA and SQIVND (reference sequence). The CDR3 sequence is 15 residues long. V shed 3 bases and J shed 8 bases, with 14 bases lying between them.

Details on this clone: The read halts 3 residues ahead of the CDR3 end, with the missing end drawn from the germline J gene. J is TRBJ2-7 and V is TRBV29-1; maybe TRBD2 (6 bases). Trimming left V 3 bases short and J 0 bases short, with 15 bases between. Germline values: CDR1 SQVTM, CDR2 ANQGSEA. This CDR3 has 15 amino acids. CDR3 protein: CSVEWEAGPSYEQYF. The sequenced CDR3 bases are TGCAGCGTTGAGTGGGAAGCGGGTCCCTCCTACGAG.

With regard to this clone: The read halts 3 residues ahead of the CDR3 end, with the missing end drawn from the germline J gene. The chain uses TRBV2 and TRBJ2-2; D is perhaps TRBD2 (6 bases). The CDR3 extends over 15 amino acids. V was clipped by 1 base and J by 7 bases, with 13 bases between them. Germline V lookup: CDR1 SNHLY, CDR2 FYNNEI. The CDR3 loop reads CASSEDSGRHGELFF. The covered CDR3 bases are TGTGCCAGCAGTGAAGATAGCGGCCGGCACGGGGAG.

According to its frequency, this clone is medium-sized. The sequence runs out 3 residues before the end of the CDR3; the remainder is reconstructed from the germline J gene. The V and J genes are TRBV6-2 or TRBV6-3 and TRBJ2-3; D might be TRBD1 (5 bases). Deletions cut 4 bases from V and 4 bases from J, with 9 bases between. Germline V CDR1 and CDR2: MNHEY, SVGEGT. This CDR3 region has 13 residues. Incomplete CDR3 DNA: TGTGCCAGCAGTTCGGACAACCCAGATACG. Encoded protein: CASSSDNPDT. The complete CDR3 sequence is CASSSDNPDTQYF.

This clone is medium-sized by frequency. The read falls 3 residues short of the CDR3 end, and the missing part is taken from the germline J gene. The rearrangement links TRBV7-9 to TRBJ2-7; unclear D gene. Deletions cut 10 bases from V and 6 bases from J, with 19 bases between. This CDR3 is built from 13 residues. CDR1 and CDR2 from the germline V gene are SEHNR and FQNEAQ (reference sequence). The CDR3 bases that were read are TGTGCCACCCGTTCCCCTTCTAGTTCCGAG. It encodes CATRSPSSSE. The full-length CDR3 reads as CATRSPSSSEQYF.

About this clone: Coverage ceases 3 residues before the CDR3 finishes, and the germline J gene fills in the end. This rearrangement joins TRBV19 to TRBJ1-4, with D tentatively TRBD1 (5 bases). Trimming left V 9 bases short and J 1 base short, with 18 bases between. The CDR3 extends over 16 amino acids. Germline loops: CDR1 LNHDA, CDR2 SQIVND (reference sequence). The CDR3 loop reads CASLKGRTETNEKLFF. CDR3 DNA (partial): TGTGCCAGCCTAAAGGGGAGGACGGAAACTAATGAAAAA. The whole variable domain, remainder taken from reference TRBV19 and TRBJ1-4, is DGGITQSPKYLFRKEGQNVTLSCEQNLNHDAMYWYRQDPGQGLRLIYYSQIVNDFQKGDIAEGYSVSREKKESFPLTVTSAQKNPTAFYLCASLKGRTETNEKLFFGSGTQLSVL.

As for this clone: Read data end 3 residues before the CDR3 end; the end is taken from the germline J gene. V gene TRBV19 combines with J gene TRBJ2-5; D perhaps matches TRBD1 (5 bases). Trimming cost V 8 bases and J 3 bases, with 13 bases left between them. CDR3 length: 13 amino acids. Looked up from germline, CDR1 is LNHDA and CDR2 is SQIVND (reference sequence). CDR3 loop: CASSRVPEETQYF. The part of the CDR3 DNA that was read is TGTGCCAGTTCCAGGGTGCCCGAAGAGACC.

With regard to this clone: The read finishes 3 residues shy of the CDR3 end, and the germline J gene is used to complete it. The V call is TRBV5-4, the J call TRBJ2-3; no clear D. The germline gives CDR1 SGHNT, CDR2 YYREEE (reference sequence). V lost 0 bases to trimming and J lost 4 bases, with 9 bases between them. The CDR3 is 14 residues long. The chain's CDR3 is CASSLAADSDTQYF. The sequenced part of the CDR3 DNA is TGTGCCAGCAGCTTGGCGGCAGACTCAGATACG.

Points on this clone: The read ends 3 residues shy of where the CDR3 ends; the end is completed using the germline J gene. The chain combines TRBV20-1 with TRBJ2-7, with D tentatively TRBD1 (5 bases). The V gene's germline CDR1 is DFQATT and CDR2 SNEGSKA (reference sequence). The CDR3 loop spans 12 amino acids. The V end lost 6 bases, the J end lost 2 bases, and 11 bases lay between the germline ends. CDR3 bases read: TGCAGTGCAAAAGGACAAACCTACGAG. This translates into CSAKGQTYE. Given in full, the CDR3 is CSAKGQTYEQYF.

For this clone: The read terminates 3 residues before the CDR3 end, so the remaining end is supplied by the germline J gene. The chain recombines TRBV20-1 with TRBJ2-7; no definite D call. V lost 1 base to trimming and J lost 5 bases, with 12 bases between them. This CDR3 contains 13 residues. Germline CDR1 is DFQATT and CDR2 is SNEGSKA (reference sequence). This CDR3 reads CSARGSAYDEQYF. Incomplete CDR3 DNA: TGCAGTGCTAGAGGAAGCGCCTACGACGAG.

As regards this clone: Read data end 3 residues before the CDR3 end; the end is taken from the germline J gene. The V call is TRBV28, the J call TRBJ2-7, with a tentative D call TRBD1 (5 bases). The V end was cut by 5 bases, the J end by 2 bases, with 10 bases between. CDR3 size: 13 residues. Germline CDR1 and CDR2: MDHEN and SYDVKM. The part of the CDR3 DNA that was read is TGTGCCAGCAGTCAGGGTATCGCCTACGAG. Translated: CASSQGIAYE. The full CDR3 protein is CASSQGIAYEQYF. Together with reference TRBV28 and TRBJ2-7, the CDR3 gives the full variable domain: DVKVTQSSRYLVKRTGEKVFLECVQDMDHENMFWYRQDPGLGLRLIYFSYDVKMKEKGDIPEGYSVSREKKERFSLILESASTNQTSMYLCASSQGIAYEQYFGPGTRLTVT.

As regards this clone: Coverage ceases 3 residues before the CDR3 finishes, and the germline J gene fills in the end. The chain uses TRBV2 and TRBJ2-3, with 9 bases matching TRBD2. Germline V CDR1 and CDR2: SNHLY, FYNNEI. CDR3 length: 16 residues. With V trimmed by 5 bases and J by 2 bases, 8 bases remained unmatched. The CDR3 sequence: CASSLGGGADTDTQYF. The CDR3 bases that were read are TGTGCCAGCAGTCTGGGCGGGGGGGCCGACACAGATACG. The complete variable domain, with remaining parts taken from reference TRBV2 and TRBJ2-3, reads EPEVTQTPSHQVTQMGQEVILRCVPISNHLYFYWYRQILGQKVEFLVSFYNNEISEKSEIFDDQFSVERPDGSNFTLKIRSTKLEDSAMYFCASSLGGGADTDTQYFGPGTRLTVL.